Below, 12 T cell receptor beta chains from the same sample are listed, as sequenced in a study of blood T cell repertoires in COVID-19 (dated by TCRdb to the early 2020s). Library generation was performed with the immunoSEQ multiplex PCR assay. TCRdb mirrors the immuneACCESS table, restricted to in-frame sequences. Some clones are absent from its copies; in checked studies, under half trace to an unresolved V gene, and the reason for the others is unknown. For this sample the table gives a few hundred thousand clones, of which approximately 91% were detected only once. The top ten constitute about 0.74% of the sample. Source material: peripheral blood. The receptors originated from a woman in her twenties or thirties with acute or convalescent COVID-19.

This sequence joins TRBV5-1 and TRBJ2-1; the D is unclear. The CDR3 totals 14 residues. Trimming removed 2 bases at V and 0 bases at J, with 6 bases between. CDR1 and CDR2 from the germline V gene are SGHRS and YFSETQ. The CDR3 nucleotides read TGCGCCAGCAGCTTCTGGAGCTCCTACAATGAGCAGTTCTTC. Encoded protein: CASSFWSSYNEQFF.

V usage is TRBV30 and J usage is TRBJ1-1; possible D gene TRBD1, 5 bases. Germline lookup yields CDR1 GTSNPN and CDR2 SVGIG (reference sequence). V was shortened by 4 bases and J by 1 base, with 7 bases between the two germline ends. This CDR3 spans 12 amino acids. CDR3 loop: CAWTQGNTEAFF. The CDR3 DNA is TGTGCCTGGACCCAGGGGAACACTGAAGCTTTCTTT.

This chain joins TRBV12-3 or TRBV12-4 and TRBJ2-1; tentative D call: TRBD2 (5 bases). Trimming pared 7 bases from V and 1 base from J, leaving 8 bases between. This CDR3 contains 13 residues. CDR3 nucleotide sequence: TGTGCCAGCAAAACTAGATCCTACAATGAGCAGTTCTTC. Protein product: CASKTRSYNEQFF.

This clone was seen ten or more times. The chain links TRBV21-1 to TRBJ2-7; TRBD2 is taken as the D call from the table, unchecked against the DNA. TRBV21-1 constitutes a pseudogene. The CDR3 totals 15 residues. This chain's CDR3 is CASSKAHGFSYEQYF. CDR3 sequence (DNA): TGTGCCAGCAGCAAAGCGCACGGGTTTTCCTACGAGCAGTACTTC.

The chain couples TRBV27 to TRBJ2-3; no firm D call. Germline-derived CDR1 and CDR2 are MNHEY and SMNVEV (reference sequence). The V gene lost 5 bases and the J gene lost 4 bases, with 7 bases spanning the gap. This CDR3 region has 12 residues. The CDR3: CASSGRADTQYF. DNA of the CDR3: TGTGCCAGCAGTGGTCGAGCAGATACGCAGTATTTT.

In its sample, this clone was seen a few times. The chain joins TRBV4-2 to TRBJ2-1; 12 bases map to TRBD2. The CDR3 loop spans 14 amino acids. Losses at the gene ends were 6 bases for V and 3 bases for J; bases not matched to a gene: 0. From germline, CDR1 is LGHNA and CDR2 YNFKEQ. The CDR3 DNA follows: TGTGCCAGCAGGACTAGCGGGAGCTACAATGAGCAGTTCTTC. Amino acids: CASRTSGSYNEQFF.

The CDR3 loop reads CASSSPLAPRNTGELFF. In nucleotides, the CDR3 is TGTGCCAGCAGCTCCCCGCTAGCACCTAGGAACACCGGGGAGCTGTTTTTT. The chain recombines TRBV7-2 with TRBJ2-2; a possible D gene is TRBD2 (5 bases). Germline loops: CDR1 SGHTA, CDR2 FQGNSA. This CDR3 contains 17 residues. Trimming pared 4 bases from V and 1 base from J, leaving 16 bases between. The full variable domain, its missing parts supplied by reference TRBV7-2 and TRBJ2-2, is GAGVSQSPSNKVTEKGKDVELRCDPISGHTALYWYRQSLGQGLEFLIYFQGNSAPDKSGLPSDRFSAERTGGSVSTLTIQRTQQEDSAVYLCASSSPLAPRNTGELFFGEGSRLTVL.

The rearrangement uses TRBV7-2 and TRBJ2-1, with TRBD2 identical over 8 bases. J was trimmed by 5 bases and V by 4 bases; bases with no gene match: 7. The V gene's germline CDR1 is SGHTA and CDR2 FQGNSA. The CDR3 sequence is 15 residues long. This chain's CDR3 is CASSSMTSAHNEQFF. In DNA, the CDR3 is TGTGCCAGCAGCTCAATGACTAGCGCACACAATGAGCAGTTCTTC.

J is TRBJ1-4 and V is TRBV7-2; D possibly corresponds to TRBD1 (5 bases). Germline lookup yields CDR1 SGHTA and CDR2 FQGNSA. V lost 4 bases, J lost 4 bases, and 13 bases lay in between. This CDR3 has 15 amino acids. In DNA form, the CDR3 reads TGTGCCAGCAGCTCTCCAGGGCCCGGTAATGAAAAACTGTTTTTT. Translating gives CASSSPGPGNEKLFF.

V usage is TRBV6-6 and J usage is TRBJ1-1, with 9 bases lining up with TRBD1. The germline gives CDR1 MNHNY, CDR2 SVGAGI (reference sequence). The CDR3 length is 14 residues. Unmatched junction bases numbered 2, after V lost 2 bases and J lost 4 bases. The CDR3 nucleotides read TGTGCCAGCAGTTACCCGGGACAGGGCACTGAAGCTTTCTTT. Protein: CASSYPGQGTEAFF.

The chain joins TRBV5-1 to TRBJ2-7, with D hard to call. This CDR3 spans 15 amino acids. Germline V gives CDR1 SGHRS, CDR2 YFSETQ. V lost 0 bases to trimming and J lost 0 bases, with 10 bases between them. The DNA for the CDR3 is TGCGCCAGCAGCTTGGCACCCGCGGACTCCTACGAGCAGTACTTC. Translated: CASSLAPADSYEQYF. Together with reference TRBV5-1 and TRBJ2-7, the CDR3 gives the full variable domain: KAGVTQTPRYLIKTRGQQVTLSCSPISGHRSVSWYQQTPGQGLQFLFEYFSETQRNKGNFPGRFSGRQFSNSRSEMNVSTLELGDSALYLCASSLAPADSYEQYFGPGTRLTVT.

This chain uses TRBV7-9 with TRBJ1-4; TRBD1 matches at 9 bases. The CDR3 consists of 16 residues. Trimming took 5 bases from V and 7 from J; bases not matched to a gene: 11. Germline V gene lookup returns CDR1 SEHNR and CDR2 FQNEAQ (reference sequence). The CDR3 DNA sequence: TGTGCCAGCAGCAGAGGGGGACAGGGTGCGGTTGAAAAACTGTTTTTT. This translates into CASSRGGQGAVEKLFF.